These T cell receptor beta chains were read from a single sample in a study of blood T cell repertoires in COVID-19. Generated by immunoSEQ multiplex PCR, the TCRdb table keeps only in-frame clones and is missing some. Among about 170,000 clones listed, 80% to 90% were seen once. The material sequenced was peripheral blood. These receptors originate from an older woman with COVID-19, enrolled during active disease. The CDR3 runs from the conserved cysteine through the conserved F or W. Fields, in order: D gene, V gene, clone size, J gene, CDR3 protein, CDR3 DNA. D genes are given only for firm matches. Rows give clone size only sometimes, using once, few, many, or a class for an expanded clone.

>TRBD2|TRBV4-2|.|TRBJ2-5
CASSQASGAETQYF
TGTGCCAGCAGCCAAGCCAGCGGGGCAGAGACCCAGTACTTC
>TRBD1|TRBV19|.|TRBJ1-2
CASSTQGASPGYGYTF
TGTGCCAGTAGTACACAGGGGGCGAGCCCTGGCTATGGCTACACCTTC
>TRBD2|TRBV3-1/TRBV3-2|.|TRBJ2-1
CASRVGGGEQFF
TGTGCCAGCAGAGTCGGGGGAGGGGAGCAGTTCTTC
>TRBD1|TRBV27|.|TRBJ1-2
CASSFLTGGGYTF
TGTGCCAGCAGTTTTTTAACAGGGGGCGGCTACACCTTC
>.|TRBV12-3/TRBV12-4|.|TRBJ1-1
CASSRRATEAFF
TGTGCCAGCAGCCGCAGGGCCACTGAAGCTTTCTTT
>.|TRBV18|once|TRBJ1-1
CASSPGLMGPTEAFF
TGTGCCAGCTCACCCGGTTTGATGGGGCCCACTGAAGCTTTCTTT
>.|TRBV5-4|.|TRBJ1-6
CASSFGGPPKRNNSPLHF
TGTGCCAGCAGCTTTGGCGGTCCCCCGAAAAGGAATAATTCACCCCTCCACTTT
>.|TRBV9|once|TRBJ1-3
CASSLTGVAGNTIYF
TGTGCCAGCAGTCTAACAGGAGTAGCTGGAAACACCATATATTTT
>.|TRBV20-1|few|TRBJ1-4
CSARDGEKLFF
TGCAGTGCTAGAGATGGCGAAAAACTGTTTTTT
>.|TRBV12-3/TRBV12-4|.|TRBJ1-2
CASSYGGRQGYTF
TGTGCCAGCAGTTACGGCGGGCGGCAGGGCTACACCTTC
>.|TRBV6-5|.|TRBJ1-2
CASSPNRHNYGYTF
TGTGCCAGCAGCCCAAACAGACATAACTATGGCTACACCTTC
>.|TRBV28|.|TRBJ1-3
CASSPRRGSSGNTIYF
TGTGCCAGCAGTCCTCGACGGGGAAGCTCTGGAAACACCATATATTTT
>.|TRBV10-3|.|TRBJ1-2
CAISESTLYGYTF
TGTGCCATCAGTGAGTCAACCCTATATGGCTACACCTTC
>.|TRBV7-2|.|TRBJ1-1
CASSFLSSTEAFF
TGTGCCAGCAGCTTCTTATCGAGCACTGAAGCTTTCTTT
>TRBD1|TRBV5-8|few|TRBJ1-1
CASSFSTGGVEAFF
TGTGCCAGCAGCTTTTCGACAGGGGGCGTTGAAGCTTTCTTT
>TRBD2|TRBV6-1|.|TRBJ2-7
CASSVGLAGGTPSYEQYF
TGTGCCAGCAGTGTAGGACTAGCGGGAGGGACACCATCCTACGAGCAGTACTTC
>.|TRBV9|many|TRBJ1-2
CASSVGAGDGYTF
TGTGCCAGCAGCGTAGGGGCAGGGGATGGCTACACCTTC
>.|TRBV6-9|.|TRBJ2-6
CATTRGGGTGANVLTF
TGTGCCACCACCCGAGGGGGGGGGACTGGGGCCAACGTCCTGACTTTC
>.|TRBV27|.|TRBJ2-7
CASSFVGSSYEQYF
TGTGCCAGCAGTTTCGTTGGGAGCTCCTACGAGCAGTACTTC
>TRBD1|TRBV10-3|.|TRBJ2-7
CAISESGQTYEQYF
TGTGCCATCAGTGAGTCGGGACAGACCTACGAGCAGTACTTC
>.|TRBV7-6|.|TRBJ2-7
CASSTLSGSYEQYF
TGTGCCAGCAGCACACTCTCGGGATCCTACGAGCAGTACTTC
>.|TRBV18|once|TRBJ1-1
CASSPGLTGTEAFF
TGTGCCAGCTCACCAGGTTTGACGGGCACTGAAGCTTTCTTT
>.|TRBV11-2|.|TRBJ1-4
CASSLEFDARGLFF
TGTGCCAGCAGCTTAGAGTTCGACGCTCGAGGACTGTTTTTT
>TRBD2|TRBV19|.|TRBJ2-1
CASSGGRAGEQFF
TGTGCCAGTAGTGGCGGGAGGGCCGGTGAGCAGTTCTTC
>TRBD1|TRBV5-1|.|TRBJ1-1
CASSLDNRGHAEAFF
TGCGCCAGCAGCTTGGATAACAGGGGGCACGCTGAAGCTTTCTTT
>.|TRBV3-1/TRBV3-2|.|TRBJ1-1
CASRTTAKIHSEAFF
TGTGCCAGCAGGACCACAGCCAAAATCCATTCTGAAGCTTTCTTT
>.|TRBV5-1|.|TRBJ2-2
CASRRDTGELFF
TGCGCCAGCAGGCGGGATACCGGGGAGCTGTTTTTT
>TRBD2|TRBV5-1|.|TRBJ2-5
CASSLLAVQETQYF
TGCGCCAGCAGCTTACTAGCGGTCCAAGAGACCCAGTACTTC
>TRBD1|TRBV10-2|.|TRBJ1-5
CASLQGAGQPQHF
TGCGCCAGCCTTCAGGGGGCCGGTCAGCCCCAGCATTTT
>.|TRBV9|.|TRBJ2-2
CASNSLGNTGELFF
TGTGCCAGCAATTCCCTCGGTAACACCGGGGAGCTGTTTTTT
>TRBD2|TRBV3-1/TRBV3-2|.|TRBJ2-5
CASSQDWRTSGGEETQYF
TGTGCCAGCAGCCAAGATTGGCGTACTAGCGGGGGGGAAGAGACCCAGTACTTC
>TRBD1|TRBV6-5|.|TRBJ1-1
CASSIGRGRGTEAFF
TGTGCCAGCAGTATTGGCAGGGGGCGCGGGACTGAAGCTTTCTTT
>.|TRBV19|once|TRBJ2-4
CASTITGSEYIQYF
TGTGCCAGTACCATTACAGGGTCTGAATACATTCAGTACTTC
>.|TRBV4-2|.|TRBJ1-2
CASSQQGSNYGYTF
TGTGCCAGCAGCCAACAGGGATCGAACTATGGCTACACCTTC
>.|TRBV7-4|few|TRBJ2-7
CASRELAGDYEQYF
TGTGCCAGCAGGGAACTAGCCGGAGATTACGAGCAGTACTTC
>.|TRBV9|.|TRBJ1-2
CASSVAAGYGYTF
TGTGCCAGCAGCGTAGCTGCGGGGTATGGCTACACCTTC
>TRBD1|TRBV5-4|many|TRBJ1-2
CASSFSRDSYGYTF
TGTGCCAGCAGCTTCTCCCGGGACAGCTATGGCTACACCTTC
>.|TRBV28|.|TRBJ2-1
CASSSTVWTHYNEQFF
TGTGCCAGCAGTTCGACGGTTTGGACACACTACAATGAGCAGTTCTTC
>TRBD2|TRBV6-6|.|TRBJ2-7
CASSYSRTSGGEQYF
TGTGCCAGCAGTTACTCTCGGACTAGCGGGGGCGAGCAGTACTTC
>.|TRBV21-1|few|TRBJ1-2
CASEDRGKGYTF
TGTGCCAGCGAGGACAGGGGAAAGGGCTACACCTTC
>.|TRBV19|.|TRBJ2-3
CASSIVLLRGAPTQYF
TGTGCCAGTAGTATAGTCCTCCTGCGCGGTGCCCCTACGCAGTATTTT
>.|TRBV2|.|TRBJ2-1
CASSDNYNEQFF
TGTGCCAGCAGTGACAACTACAATGAGCAGTTCTTC
>.|TRBV3-1/TRBV3-2|.|TRBJ1-2
CASSQDLGWAGENYGYTF
TGTGCCAGCAGCCAAGATCTGGGTTGGGCGGGGGAAAACTATGGCTACACCTTC